The 3 T cell receptor beta chains below all came from one sample that was sequenced in a study of Graves' ophthalmopathy and Graves' hyperthyroidism. Investigators amplified TCR beta CDR3 regions from RNA transcripts. First-round RT-PCR employed HTBI primers, with a second-round multiplex PCR after it. Each CDR3 protein is one row after TCRdb ran MiXCR on the multiplex PCR reads. The sample has under 800,000 distinct CDR3 sequences, 20% to 25% seen once. Sequencing used peripheral blood. Receptor source: a woman younger than 30 with stable Graves' hyperthyroidism. Some clones in this sample may be carry-over from other donors' samples.

This clonotype was found many times. The chain couples TRBV2 to TRBJ1-1; D unclear. Trimming left V 2 bases short and J 0 bases short, with 7 bases between. Germline V gene sequence: CDR1 SNHLY, CDR2 FYNNEI. This CDR3 has 14 residues. CDR3 in amino acids: CASSELLMNTEAFF. CDR3 nucleotide sequence: TGTGCCAGCAGTGAATTACTGATGAACACTGAAGCTTTCTTT.

This clonotype was found many times. The V gene is TRBV6-1, the J gene TRBJ2-7, with D tentatively TRBD1 or TRBD2 (5 bases each). The CDR3 runs 14 residues. V dropped 1 base and J dropped 3 bases, with 10 bases sitting between them. Germline-derived CDR1 and CDR2 are MNHNS and SASEGT. The CDR3 coding sequence is TGTGCCAGCAGTGAAGGGTGGGGGATCTACGAGCAGTACTTC. This translates into CASSEGWGIYEQYF.

This clonotype was recorded at least ten times. The chain joins TRBV30 to TRBJ2-2; tentatively, D is TRBD1 or TRBD2 (5 bases each). V was shortened by 5 bases and J by 4 bases, with 11 bases between the two germline ends. The CDR3 consists of 13 residues. Germline CDR1 is GTSNPN and CDR2 is SVGIG (reference sequence). CDR3 region: CAWGGRATGELFF. The CDR3 nucleotides read TGTGCCTGGGGAGGCAGGGCCACCGGGGAGCTGTTTTTT.